This T cell receptor (beta chain) was documented in a study of blood T cell repertoires in COVID-19 (TCRdb year 2020). Regarding the research as a whole: The collaborator samples originated in the United States, Italy and Spain and spanned the acute and convalescent phases of COVID-19. The material from the prospective study consisted of cDNA or gDNA derived from T cells, B-cell-depleted T cells, or PBMCs. The repertoires were made available in a free public database intended to serve as a resource for research on the immune response to SARS-CoV-2. The samples were drawn from the first 160 participants of the ongoing ImmuneRACE study and from 1,254 subjects provided by 6 global collaborators. HLA class I and class II types, where available, came from metadata supplied by the sample provider rather than from assay-based typing. A de-identified subject ID, COVID-19 status, age in years and sex were almost always included in the sample metadata. Deeply sampled blood TCRbeta repertoires from subjects exposed to, actively infected with, or recovered from COVID-19 were included in the dataset.

Comment on this clone: Its antigen is unknown. No qualities accompany the bases; no much larger clone lies one base away.

Collaborating institutions collected whole blood in K2EDTA tubes following their own protocols. For TCRbeta analysis, collaborators shipped samples in one of three forms: frozen whole blood, isolated PBMCs, or DNA extracted from either of those sample types. The immunoSEQ Assay, a bias-controlled multiplex PCR, was used to amplify TCRbeta CDR3 regions from genomic DNA. As for the original processing: The number of nucleated cells in each sample was estimated from the amplification of reference gene primers within the assay. To quantify the absolute abundance of each unique TCRbeta CDR3 rearrangement, sequence reads were collapsed and filtered. Productive Simpson clonality was computed per sample as the square root of Simpson's diversity index over productive rearrangements. Not all clones reach the TCRdb copy of this immuneACCESS table, which keeps in-frame sequences only. Checked studies attribute under half of the gap to unresolved V genes and leave the rest unexplained. V and J calls and clone size are given by that table; D and trimming were obtained from the DNA. The sample table lists roughly 130,000 clones, about 74% of them with a count of one. Jointly, the top ten make up 16% of the sample.

What the work shows at the level of the full study, not this receptor alone: How much clinical and demographic metadata was included differed by source and by participant, and the metadata was provided uncurated.

The CDR3, cysteine through phenylalanine, is 16 amino acids long. Just the 48-base CDR3 DNA is kept, in frame starting at base 1. CDR1 SGHNT and CDR2 YYREEE were looked up in the germline V gene (reference sequence). Clipping removes 3 bases from V and 1 base from J, with 2 as the unmatched junction base count. The rearrangement joined TRBV5-4 to TRBJ2-5, and 14 bases in between align with TRBD2. The TCR originated in a man between 45 and 60 years old with acute or convalescent COVID-19. What was sequenced was peripheral blood. The DNA reads as follows: TGTGCCAGCAGCTCGGGACTAGCGGGGGCCCAAGAGACCCAGTACTTC. Translated, this gives CASSSGLAGAQETQYF.